Presented here are 14 T cell receptor beta chains from one specimen sequenced in a study of monozygotic twins with inflammatory bowel disease. TCRdb reprocessed the 5' RACE reads and stores each CDR3 protein as one record, lacking DNA. The sample shows 400,000 to 500,000 distinct CDR3 sequences, and more than 2% sits with its ten largest clones. Sequencing input: blood. These receptors all stem from a human donor with ulcerative colitis or Crohn's disease, or a healthy co-twin of an affected twin (not recorded which).

This chain uses TRBV20-1 with TRBJ2-3; TCRdb selects TRBD1, and the lack of DNA leaves this call unchecked. The germline V gene has CDR1 DFQATT and CDR2 SNEGSKA (reference sequence). The CDR3 extends over 15 amino acids. CDR3 sequence: CSASPADSRPDTQYF.

This chain's CDR3 is CASSQDLGEASSYEQYF. The genes are TRBV4-1 and TRBJ2-7; TCRdb designates TRBD2, a call that cannot be tested without DNA. Germline V lookup: CDR1 MGHRA, CDR2 YSYEKL. The CDR3 has 17 amino acids.

V is TRBV29-1 and J is TRBJ2-1; with no DNA, the TCRdb D assignment of TRBD1 cannot be verified. The CDR3 loop spans 14 amino acids. Looked up from germline, CDR1 is SQVTM and CDR2 is ANQGSEA. Here the CDR3 reads CSVEGRTFYNEQFF.

The chain links TRBV27 to TRBJ1-2; the TCRdb call, TRBD1, lacks DNA for checking. Germline values: CDR1 MNHEY, CDR2 SMNVEV (reference sequence). The CDR3 contains 15 residues. CDR3 protein: CASSRPGGPFYGYTF.

The chain joins TRBV5-4 to TRBJ2-3; without DNA, the TCRdb call of TRBD2 cannot be checked. Germline V CDR1 and CDR2: SGHNT, YYREEE (reference sequence). CDR3 length equals 16 residues. The CDR3: CASSASSGRAADTQYF.

The chain recombines TRBV27 with TRBJ2-7; no DNA is available, so the TRBD1 call from TCRdb remains unchecked. This CDR3 is built from 20 residues. Looked up from germline, CDR1 is MNHEY and CDR2 is SMNVEV (reference sequence). The CDR3 loop reads CASSKKWRDTHAADDYEQYF.

The genes are TRBV2 and TRBJ2-7; TCRdb's D call, TRBD1, is unchecked because there is no DNA. The CDR3 contains 15 residues. CDR1 SNHLY and CDR2 FYNNEI come from the germline V gene. The CDR3 reads CASIGRTVKTYEQYF.

V is TRBV7-9 and J is TRBJ2-3; the TCRdb D gene call, TRBD1, has no DNA to confirm it. The CDR3 is 15 residues long. CDR1 and CDR2 from the germline V gene are SEHNR and FQNEAQ (reference sequence). The CDR3 spells CASSLLQGFTDTQYF.

This chain connects TRBV25-1 to TRBJ1-1; TCRdb gives TRBD1 as the D gene, but with no DNA this cannot be confirmed. There are 13 residues in the CDR3. The germline V gene encodes CDR1 MGHDK and CDR2 SYGVNS. Here the CDR3 reads CASSEQGPTEAFF.

The CDR3 sequence is CASSLVLGRRETQYF. The chain combines TRBV7-9 with TRBJ2-5. This CDR3 region has 15 residues. The germline V gene has CDR1 SEHNR and CDR2 FQNEAQ (reference sequence).

V is TRBV28 and J is TRBJ2-2; TCRdb picks TRBD2, but there is no DNA to check that call. The CDR3 is 13 residues long. Germline assignment: CDR1 MDHEN and CDR2 SYDVKM. The CDR3 is CASSSSPAGVLFF.

The chain is built from TRBV30 and TRBJ2-1. The CDR3 loop spans 12 amino acids. In germline, CDR1 is GTSNPN, CDR2 SVGIG (reference sequence). This CDR3 is CAWKVSYNEQFF.

This chain uses TRBV15 with TRBJ1-3. The CDR3 has 13 residues. Germline V CDR1 and CDR2: LNHNV, YYDKDF (reference sequence). This CDR3 is CATSRDYGNTIYF.

This chain uses TRBV7-9 with TRBJ1-4; the D call of TRBD1 rests on TCRdb alone, since no DNA is present to check it. Germline loops: CDR1 SEHNR, CDR2 FQNEAQ (reference sequence). The CDR3 sequence is 16 residues long. CDR3 region: CASSLRDAGRNEKLFF. Full variable domain (outside the CDR3, taken from reference TRBV7-9 and TRBJ1-4): DTGVSQNPRHKITKRGQNVTFRCDPISEHNRLYWYRQTLGQGPEFLTYFQNEAQLEKSRLLSDRFSAERPKGSFSTLEIQRTEQGDSAMYLCASSLRDAGRNEKLFFGSGTQLSVL.